This T cell receptor beta chain was profiled in a study of shared clonotypes between healthy human individuals. The wider study: The people who gave samples were a couple of women and a few men aged 18 to 49. Study results and caveats: Sequencing depth was expected to influence donor clonotype sharing.

In regard to this clone: The antigen remains unidentified.

Clones were sequenced by immunoSEQ multiplex PCR, and TCRdb holds only the in-frame ones, with some missing. This sample has 2 million to 2.5 million clones, with approximately 90% found just once. Germline V gives CDR1 SGHTA, CDR2 FQGNSA. Trimming pared 5 bases from V and 8 bases from J, leaving 7 bases between. CDR3 length: 11 amino acids. Sequencing was done on a sample of naive CD4+ T cells from PBMCs. Specified subset: CD45RA+ positively selected. This sequence joins TRBV7-2 and TRBJ2-1; no clear D. The sequence was collected from a man younger than 35 in good health. Some clones in this sample may be carry-over from other donors' samples. This CDR3 is CASSPLHEQFF. The CDR3 DNA follows: TGTGCCAGCAGCCCCCTTCATGAGCAGTTCTTC.